This section outlines one T cell receptor beta chain sequence together with its context. Its antigen has not been determined. Within one base of it there is no much larger clone, and no base qualities were kept. Trimming at the junction amounts to 2 bases on V and 1 base on J, and the germline ends lie 8 bases apart. The CDR3 runs 14 residues from the cysteine to the phenylalanine. Kept here is only the CDR3 DNA, which spans 42 bases and is read in frame from base 1. The germline V gene (reference sequence) sets CDR1 to LGHDT and CDR2 to YNNKEL. This entry comes from a study of human T cells and chemical hapten exposure (dated by TCRdb to 2020 to 2023). About the investigation overall: For sensitization, 2% DPC in acetone was applied to a roughly 2 cm by roughly 2 cm area of upper inner arm skin. Libraries were pooled for sequencing, and per-sample TCR yields varied mainly because of small differences in library volumes within the pool. In alopecia patients, the study followed how the peripheral blood TCR repertoire changed in vivo over primary and secondary sensitization to diphenylcyclopropenone (DPC), a hapten. Patch testing was done on the upper back using Finn chambers containing 0.01% DPC, and results were scored after 6 days according to International Contact Dermatitis Research Group standards. Blood samples were taken from patients before sensitization (week 0) and then at 2, 6 and about 24 weeks after DPC sensitization. Roughly 30 alopecia patients provided blood for TCR sequencing at one to four time points (pre-sensitization, 2, 6 and 24 weeks). Weekly therapeutic DPC doses were additionally applied to the scalp of patients throughout the roughly 25-week study period. The mostly female patient cohort included alopecia areata with under or over 50% scalp involvement, alopecia totalis and alopecia universalis. Overall results and qualifications from the work: The number of PT1 expanded TCRs positively correlated with patch test score, significant at thresholds 8, 16 and 32 but not 4. Repeated subsampling changed both the strength of the expansion versus patch-test correlation and the threshold at which the correlation became significant. Because all patients had alopecia, a presumed autoimmune disease, the immune response of the patients might differ from that of healthy individuals. Significantly more large CDR3 similarity clusters were formed by expanded TCRs than by pre-sensitization or healthy control sets, consistent with antigen-driven responses. No change with DPC sensitization was found in the number of TCRs above 1 in 1000 frequency, and no evidence of global repertoire structure alterations was found.

In light of the paper, this sample's time point label describes: patch test 3, about 24 weeks after DPC sensitization. This sample's treatment or condition label indicates: therapeutic diphenylcyclopropenone sensitization with weekly scalp DPC. Blood at each patch-test visit was drawn before the patch test was applied. Patients were considered eligible if aged 18 to 70, diagnosed with alopecia and deemed suitable for DPC therapy, and patients were excluded if pregnant. Unfractionated whole blood was collected in Tempus Blood RNA tubes, and total RNA was extracted from that blood. The method behind the library was RACE. These reads were obtained on a NextSeq 500. Library preparation attached unique molecular identifiers to individual cDNA molecules for quantitative, reproducible TCR counting. Each blood RNA sample was used to sequence both TCR alpha and TCR beta chains. In the authors' own workflow: Samples had a median of approximately 93,000 TCRs, with a range from about 23,224 to 750,000. V, J and CDR3 annotation of the TCR reads was carried out using the Decombinator software suite. For the PS versus PT1 abundance plots, all samples were subsampled to the same number of TCRs (28,000). TCRs were defined as expanded if absent before sensitization and observed at least eight times at the 2-week time point. The public reads were reanalyzed by TCRdb: fastp trimming at Q25, MiXCR alignment, in-frame beta chains only. Rows with one shared CDR3 protein collapse into an entry with the most common genes and DNA. None of the V and J calls come from the authors' own analysis; TCRdb made them. Recorded for this sample are some 97,000 distinct CDR3 sequences; roughly 27% of them occurred a single time. The biggest ten clones account for 10% of the sample.

This receptor was obtained from a man aged 40-49 years with alopecia areata. Some clones in this sample may be carry-over from other donors' samples. Material: whole blood, obtained in connection with sensitization to the hapten diphenylcyclopropenone (DPC). Recombination joined TRBV3-1 with TRBJ1-1, with the D gene call left open. CDR3 region: CASSQHQGNTEAFF. The sequence in DNA is TGTGCCAGCAGCCAACACCAAGGGAACACTGAAGCTTTCTTT.